These 29 T cell receptor beta chains came from one sample sequenced in a study of blood T cell repertoires in COVID-19. Produced via immunoSEQ multiplex PCR; TCRdb's table is partial and in-frame only. The table includes around 440,000 clones, roughly 88% detected once. What was sequenced was peripheral blood. These receptors came from a woman aged 45 to 65 with COVID-19, enrolled during active disease.

This rearrangement joins TRBV24-1 to TRBJ2-2, with TRBD1 identical over 11 bases. Germline-derived CDR1 and CDR2 are KGHDR and SFDVKD. The trim removed 4 bases at V and 4 bases at J, leaving 7 bases unmatched. The CDR3 is 17 amino acids. In DNA form, the CDR3 reads TGTGCCACCAGTGAGACCGGGACAGGGGGTCTCACCGGGGAGCTGTTTTTT. It specifies CATSETGTGGLTGELFF.

The rearrangement uses TRBV28 and TRBJ1-2; 9 bases agree with TRBD1. This CDR3 has 14 residues. Germline CDR1 is MDHEN and CDR2 is SYDVKM. V lost 5 bases, J lost 5 bases, and 6 bases stayed unmatched. The CDR3 loop reads CASSPQGARYGYTF. In nucleotides, the CDR3 is TGTGCCAGCAGTCCACAGGGGGCACGATATGGCTACACCTTC.

The chain combines TRBV19 with TRBJ2-3; D ambiguous. The V end lost 8 bases, the J end lost 5 bases, and 8 bases lay between the germline ends. Germline values: CDR1 LNHDA, CDR2 SQIVND (reference sequence). The CDR3 has 11 residues. The CDR3 DNA is TGTGCCAGTGATACTGGAGATACGCAGTATTTT. This sequence encodes CASDTGDTQYF.

J is TRBJ2-1 and V is TRBV14; 12 bases are a match to TRBD2. Trimming took 0 bases from V and 2 from J; bases not matched to a gene: 8. Germline V gene lookup returns CDR1 SGHDN and CDR2 FVKESK. The CDR3 totals 19 residues. This chain's CDR3 is CASSQDRHRLAGAYNEQFF. The CDR3 region has the DNA TGTGCCAGCAGCCAAGATCGGCACAGACTAGCGGGGGCCTACAATGAGCAGTTCTTC.

This clone was detected only once. V is TRBV19 and J is TRBJ1-1; tentatively, D is TRBD1 (5 bases). The CDR3 sequence is 13 residues long. Trimming took 5 bases from V and 3 from J, leaving 10 bases between them. The germline V gene has CDR1 LNHDA and CDR2 SQIVND (reference sequence). CDR3 coding DNA: TGTGCCAGTAGTCTCCGGGGGGACACTGAAGCTTTCTTT. This encodes CASSLRGDTEAFF.

CDR3 sequence reads: CSVPPFGDANEQFF. CDR3 in DNA: TGCAGCGTTCCCCCCTTCGGGGATGCGAATGAGCAGTTCTTC. The chain has TRBV29-1 and TRBJ2-1, with D perhaps matching TRBD2 (5 bases). This CDR3 has 14 amino acids. Germline lookup yields CDR1 SQVTM and CDR2 ANQGSEA. V was clipped by 5 bases and J by 7 bases, with 18 bases between them.

V gene TRBV5-1 combines with J gene TRBJ1-2; 10 bases match TRBD1. J gave up 7 bases and V 3 bases, and 3 bases lay outside the gene matches. Germline CDR1 is SGHRS and CDR2 is YFSETQ. This CDR3 is built from 13 residues. For the CDR3, the DNA is TGCGCCAGCAGCTGGGACAGGGGAGGTGGCTACACCTTC. Protein: CASSWDRGGGYTF.

The chain carries TRBV28 and TRBJ1-5; D not resolved. The CDR3 consists of 16 residues. Deletions cut 6 bases from V and 1 base from J, with 16 bases between. Per germline, CDR1 MDHEN and CDR2 SYDVKM. CDR3 loop: CASSSVAGPSNQPQHF. The DNA of the CDR3 is TGTGCCAGCAGCTCCGTAGCGGGTCCGAGCAATCAGCCCCAGCATTTT.

The V and J genes are TRBV12-3 or TRBV12-4 and TRBJ2-7; D gene uncertain. With 7 bases removed from V and 3 bases from J, the gap between germline ends came to 13 bases. The CDR3 is 13 residues long. CDR3 residues: CASTSSSGYEQYF. The CDR3 DNA reads TGTGCCAGCACCTCCTCCTCGGGCTACGAGCAGTACTTC.

This clone occurred once. The same CDR3 arises from other DNA sequences in this sample as well. The DNA of the CDR3 is TGTGCCAGTAGTATAAGGGACAACAATCAGCCCCAGCATTTT. Translated: CASSIRDNNQPQHF. The V and J genes are TRBV19 and TRBJ1-5, with a weak D call TRBD1 (6 bases). The germline V and J ends were trimmed by 2 bases and 3 bases, with 8 bases remaining between them. Germline CDR1 is LNHDA and CDR2 is SQIVND (reference sequence). This CDR3 comprises 14 residues.

Comments on this clone: Because the CDR3 is missing its conserved closing phenylalanine or tryptophan, this is likely a read error. No DNA is shown, since the ends of the CDR3 on it are uncertain; the CDR3 is the one TCRdb lists. The rearrangement links TRBV12-2 to TRBJ2-3; whether TRBD2, the table's D call, matches the DNA was not checked. TRBV12-2 is flagged as a pseudogene. The CDR3 length equals 11 residues, ends included. The CDR3 is CASRRLAGGSE.

The J gene is TRBJ1-1, the V gene TRBV30, with D possibly matching TRBD1 (5 bases). The germline V gene has CDR1 GTSNPN and CDR2 SVGIG (reference sequence). The V end was cut by 6 bases, the J end by 1 base, with 12 bases between. CDR3 size: 13 residues. The CDR3 coding sequence is TGTGCCTGCCGTAGGGACTGGAACACTGAAGCTTTCTTT. As protein: CACRRDWNTEAFF.

V usage is TRBV4-1 and J usage is TRBJ1-1; 8 bases line up with TRBD1. J lost 9 bases, V lost 1 base, and 4 bases had no gene match. CDR1 is MGHRA and CDR2 is YSYEKL in the germline V gene. The CDR3 covers 13 residues. The CDR3 protein is CASSQGGRGQAFF. CDR3 DNA: TGCGCCAGCAGCCAAGGGGGCAGGGGGCAAGCTTTCTTT.

In this sample, this clone turned up once. DNA for the CDR3: TGTGCCAGCAGCACCCGGGTCGAAGGTCTGGGTGGCTACACCTTC. Its translation is CASSTRVEGLGGYTF. V usage is TRBV9 and J usage is TRBJ1-2, with D hard to call. The CDR3 has 15 amino acids. V lost 4 bases and J 7 bases, leaving 20 bases between the germline ends. Per germline, CDR1 SGDLS and CDR2 YYNGEE.

This sequence joins TRBV2 and TRBJ2-7, with D possibly being TRBD2 (5 bases). CDR3 length: 13 amino acids. V was shortened by 6 bases and J by 3 bases, with 12 bases between the two germline ends. Germline V gives CDR1 SNHLY, CDR2 FYNNEI. The CDR3 spells CASRRGIGYEQYF. In nucleotides, the CDR3 is TGTGCCAGCAGACGGGGAATCGGCTACGAGCAGTACTTC.

The rearrangement joins TRBV4-2 to TRBJ1-4; 9 positions agree with TRBD1. CDR1 and CDR2 from the germline V gene are LGHNA and YNFKEQ. Unmatched junction bases numbered 9, after V lost 0 bases and J lost 10 bases. This CDR3 is 16 amino acids long. Written as DNA, the CDR3 is TGTGCCAGCAGCCAAGATACTACAGGGGGCGGAGGAAAACTGTTTTTT. This gives the protein CASSQDTTGGGGKLFF.

The V gene is TRBV19, the J gene TRBJ1-6; no clear D gene. Germline-derived CDR1 and CDR2 are LNHDA and SQIVND (reference sequence). V shed 2 bases and J shed 8 bases, with 13 bases lying between them. The CDR3 is made up of 15 amino acids. The CDR3 DNA reads TGTGCCAGTAGTATATTGGAAGGAGGTGATTCACCCCTCCACTTT. The encoded protein is CASSILEGGDSPLHF.

In nucleotides, the CDR3 is TGCGCCAGCAGCCAAGTGGGGCGGGGGGGCCACTCAGATACGCAGTATTTT. Translation: CASSQVGRGGHSDTQYF. This rearrangement joins TRBV4-1 to TRBJ2-3; TRBD2 aligns across 9 bases. The germline gives CDR1 MGHRA, CDR2 YSYEKL. CDR3 size: 17 residues. V was clipped by 1 base and J by 4 bases; unmatched bases: 9.

The chain carries TRBV9 and TRBJ1-2; no clear D gene. The V end lost 2 bases, the J end lost 1 base, and 6 bases lay between the germline ends. CDR3 length: 13 amino acids. Per germline, CDR1 SGDLS and CDR2 YYNGEE. This CDR3 reads CASSVQDNYGYTF. The CDR3 bases are TGTGCCAGCAGCGTTCAGGATAACTATGGCTACACCTTC.

A single count supports this clone. J is TRBJ1-5 and V is TRBV6-5; 8 positions agree with TRBD1. This CDR3 comprises 15 residues. V lost 8 bases, J lost 3 bases, and 9 bases stayed unmatched. CDR1 and CDR2 (germline): MNHEY, SVGAGI. The CDR3 bases are TGTGCCAGCGGAACCGGGACAGGCCTCAATCAGCCCCAGCATTTT. It encodes CASGTGTGLNQPQHF.

This chain connects TRBV9 to TRBJ2-3; 8 nucleotides line up with TRBD2. Per germline, CDR1 SGDLS and CDR2 YYNGEE. This CDR3 is 15 amino acids long. With 0 bases clipped from V and 4 bases from J, the junction kept 4 bases outside the gene matches. The CDR3, as DNA: TGTGCCAGCAGCGTAGTCGGGGGGGCCCCAGATACGCAGTATTTT. Amino acids: CASSVVGGAPDTQYF.

The chain links TRBV3-1 (or the pseudogene TRBV3-2) to TRBJ1-4; 10 nucleotides agree with TRBD1. CDR3 size: 16 residues. Per the germline V gene, CDR1 is LGHDT and CDR2 is YNNKEL (reference sequence). Trimming at V came to 2 bases and at J to 8 bases, leaving 8 bases not matched to a gene. CDR3 loop: CASSQSRTGGEEKLFF. For the CDR3, the DNA is TGTGCCAGCAGCCAATCCCGGACAGGGGGGGAGGAAAAACTGTTTTTT.

CDR3 sequence (DNA): TGTGCCAGCAGCGTGACAGGGGCTGACAATCAGCCCCAGCATTTT. This gives the protein CASSVTGADNQPQHF. The chain joins TRBV7-2 to TRBJ1-5; 8 bases fit TRBD1. V shed 5 bases, J shed 3 bases, and the junction held 6 bases outside the gene matches. The CDR3 contains 15 residues. Germline V gene data show CDR1 as SGHTA and CDR2 as FQGNSA. The variable domain in full, with the rest retrieved from reference TRBV7-2 and TRBJ1-5, is GAGVSQSPSNKVTEKGKDVELRCDPISGHTALYWYRQSLGQGLEFLIYFQGNSAPDKSGLPSDRFSAERTGGSVSTLTIQRTQQEDSAVYLCASSVTGADNQPQHFGDGTRLSIL.

This clone occurred once. Other DNA sequences from this sample encode an identical CDR3 as well. This chain uses TRBV9 with TRBJ2-1; TRBD1 is a possible D gene (5 bases). There are 15 residues in the CDR3. Germline V gene data show CDR1 as SGDLS and CDR2 as YYNGEE. The ends were cut back, 5 bases at V and 0 bases at J, with 12 bases in the middle. The CDR3 DNA follows: TGTGCCAGCAGTGTCGACAGCAGCTCCTACAATGAGCAGTTCTTC. This gives the protein CASSVDSSSYNEQFF.

The V and J genes are TRBV5-1 and TRBJ1-4, with 8 bases aligning to TRBD1. The germline V gene has CDR1 SGHRS and CDR2 YFSETQ. CDR3 length: 16 residues. V lost 2 bases and J lost 4; bases outside the gene matches: 7. CDR3 sequence: CASSFDGQGNNEKLFF. The CDR3 DNA reads TGCGCCAGCAGCTTCGATGGACAGGGAAATAATGAAAAACTGTTTTTT. Looking up the rest from reference TRBV5-1 and TRBJ1-4 gives the full variable domain: KAGVTQTPRYLIKTRGQQVTLSCSPISGHRSVSWYQQTPGQGLQFLFEYFSETQRNKGNFPGRFSGRQFSNSRSEMNVSTLELGDSALYLCASSFDGQGNNEKLFFGSGTQLSVL.

V usage is TRBV5-6 and J usage is TRBJ1-3; D uncertain. The CDR3 is 17 amino acids. Per the germline V gene, CDR1 is SGHDT and CDR2 is YYEEEE. V was clipped by 4 bases and J by 0 bases, with 17 bases between them. CDR3 in DNA: TGTGCCAGCAGCCGATATTCGGGGTCCAACTCTGGAAACACCATATATTTT. It specifies CASSRYSGSNSGNTIYF. The complete variable domain, with remaining parts taken from reference TRBV5-6 and TRBJ1-3, reads DAGVTQSPTHLIKTRGQQVTLRCSPKSGHDTVSWYQQALGQGPQFIFQYYEEEERQRGNFPDRFSGHQFPNYSSELNVNALLLGDSALYLCASSRYSGSNSGNTIYFGEGSWLTVV.

The genes are TRBV3-1 (or the pseudogene TRBV3-2) and TRBJ2-3; D ambiguous. Germline assignment: CDR1 LGHDT and CDR2 YNNKEL (reference sequence). The CDR3 runs 13 residues. The ends were cut back, 1 base at V and 3 bases at J, with 5 bases in the middle. CDR3 sequence (DNA): TGTGCCAGCAGCCAAGTCGGGACAGATACGCAGTATTTT. Its protein product is CASSQVGTDTQYF.

The rearrangement links TRBV9 to TRBJ2-3; tentative D call: TRBD1 (6 bases). There are 15 residues in the CDR3. CDR1 and CDR2 (germline): SGDLS, YYNGEE. V lost 2 bases to trimming and J lost 4 bases, with 14 bases between them. The chain's CDR3 is CASSVLDSSPDTQYF. The CDR3 nucleotides read TGTGCCAGCAGCGTCCTGGACAGTTCGCCAGATACGCAGTATTTT.

V gene TRBV11-2 combines with J gene TRBJ2-7; 9 positions agree with TRBD1. The CDR3 consists of 15 residues. The junction had 7 bases not matched to a gene; V was cut back by 1 base and J by 6 bases. CDR1 SGHAT and CDR2 FQNNGV come from the germline V gene. The CDR3 coding sequence is TGTGCCAGCAGCTTAGGACAGGGGGTATCGGGCGAGCAGTACTTC. It codes for CASSLGQGVSGEQYF.